This T cell receptor (beta chain) was sequenced during a study of cytomegalovirus exposure and HLA in healthy donors. V lost 2 bases and J 6 bases, leaving 14 bases between the germline ends. CDR1 and CDR2 from the germline V gene are SNHLY and FYNNEI. This CDR3 comprises 15 residues. The PCR made use of 60 Vbeta and 13 Jbeta primers. Assay used: immunoSEQ multiplex PCR; TCRdb lists only in-frame clones, some missing. This sample has 200,000 to 250,000 clones; 65% to 80% occur once, and the top ten carry around 1.7%. The sequence derives from a man aged 50 to 59 in good health and CMV-seronegative. This chain links TRBV2 with TRBJ1-5; D remains ambiguous. Sequencing input: PBMCs. The CDR3 protein is CASSELAIPGQPQHF. The DNA for the CDR3 is TGTGCCAGCAGTGAACTTGCGATCCCAGGTCAGCCCCAGCATTTT.